A selection of T cell receptor beta chains follows, all from one sample in a study of blood T cell repertoires in COVID-19. Sequencing was performed with immunoSEQ multiplex PCR; in TCRdb, only in-frame clones are kept and a portion is missing. The sample shows some 270,000 clones, less than 90% of them seen only once. What was sequenced was peripheral blood. All receptors come from a woman in her 40s who had recovered from COVID-19. CDR3s include the opening cysteine and the closing phenylalanine or tryptophan. Fields, in order: V gene, clone size, J gene, D gene, CDR3 DNA, CDR3 protein. The D gene is left open where the match is weak. Size is stated for part of the rows, as once, few or many counts, or as a class when the clone is expanded.

TRBV11-2,-,TRBJ2-7,TRBD1,TGTGCCAGCAGCTTAGATCAAGGGGGCGCCGAGCAGTACTTC,CASSLDQGGAEQYF
TRBV7-2,-,TRBJ2-5,-,TGTGCCAGCAGCTTAGTCTTAGAGACCCAGTACTTC,CASSLVLETQYF
TRBV2,-,TRBJ1-5,-,TGTGCCAGCAGTGGATACAGGGCTGGTCAGCCCCAGCATTTT,CASSGYRAGQPQHF
TRBV11-2,-,TRBJ2-7,TRBD1,TGTGCCAGCAGCCTAGGACAGGGGCCCTCCTACGAGCAGTACTTC,CASSLGQGPSYEQYF
TRBV5-4,-,TRBJ1-1,-,TGTGCCAGCAGCTTGGCCCGGGGAGAAAAAGCTTTCTTT,CASSLARGEKAFF
TRBV29-1,-,TRBJ1-1,-,TGCAGCGTTGAACCGTCCTATCAGAACACTGAAGCTTTCTTT,CSVEPSYQNTEAFF
TRBV29-1,-,TRBJ2-7,TRBD2,TGCAGCGCGAGGACTAGCGGATACGAGCAGTACTTC,CSARTSGYEQYF
TRBV13,-,TRBJ2-2,-,TGTGCCAGCAGCTTGGGATTCTACGCGGACACCGGCGGGGAGCTGTTTTTT,CASSLGFYADTGGELFF
TRBV5-4,-,TRBJ1-1,TRBD1,TGTGCCAGCAGCCAGACCGGGACAGGGCCCACTGAAGCTTTCTTT,CASSQTGTGPTEAFF
TRBV28,-,TRBJ1-2,TRBD1,TGTGCCAGCAGTTCTAAGGGGGCAGGTTATGGCTACACCTTC,CASSSKGAGYGYTF
TRBV11-2,-,TRBJ2-7,TRBD2,TGTGCCAGCAGCTTATTAGGAGCGGGGTACTCCTACGAGCAGTACTTC,CASSLLGAGYSYEQYF
TRBV5-1,-,TRBJ2-5,TRBD2,TGCGCCAGCAGCTCTAGCGGGGGGGCCTCTGTGACCCAGTACTTC,CASSSSGGASVTQYF
TRBV6-4,-,TRBJ1-6,TRBD1,TGTGCCAGCAGTGATAGGACAGGGGGAAATTCACCCCTCCACTTT,CASSDRTGGNSPLHF
TRBV7-3,-,TRBJ2-5,TRBD2,TGTGCCAGCAGCGAGGGGGGACTAGCGGTCTCTACCCAGTACTTC,CASSEGGLAVSTQYF
TRBV4-1,-,TRBJ2-1,-,TGCGCCAGCAGCACTCGGGACTTTACGAGAAATGAGCAGTTCTTC,CASSTRDFTRNEQFF
TRBV3-1/TRBV3-2,few,TRBJ2-2,TRBD1,TGTGCCAGCACCTCCGGGACAGGCGTAACCGGGGAGCTGTTTTTT,CASTSGTGVTGELFF
TRBV6-5,-,TRBJ2-3,TRBD2,TGTGCCAGCGCGGGGGGCACAGATACGCAGTATTTT,CASAGGTDTQYF
TRBV28,-,TRBJ1-5,TRBD1,TGTGCCAGCAGTAGGGGACAGCTTCAGCCCCAGCATTTT,CASSRGQLQPQHF
TRBV7-2,-,TRBJ2-3,TRBD1,TGTGCCAGCAGCTGGGACAGGGGCGCCACAGATACGCAGTATTTT,CASSWDRGATDTQYF
TRBV28,few,TRBJ2-1,-,TGTGCCAGCAGTCGATCCCACGGCCCGGGGAATGAGCAGTTCTTC,CASSRSHGPGNEQFF
TRBV6-5,-,TRBJ1-2,-,TGTGCCAGCAGTCCCGGGACAACAGGGTATGGCTACACCTTC,CASSPGTTGYGYTF